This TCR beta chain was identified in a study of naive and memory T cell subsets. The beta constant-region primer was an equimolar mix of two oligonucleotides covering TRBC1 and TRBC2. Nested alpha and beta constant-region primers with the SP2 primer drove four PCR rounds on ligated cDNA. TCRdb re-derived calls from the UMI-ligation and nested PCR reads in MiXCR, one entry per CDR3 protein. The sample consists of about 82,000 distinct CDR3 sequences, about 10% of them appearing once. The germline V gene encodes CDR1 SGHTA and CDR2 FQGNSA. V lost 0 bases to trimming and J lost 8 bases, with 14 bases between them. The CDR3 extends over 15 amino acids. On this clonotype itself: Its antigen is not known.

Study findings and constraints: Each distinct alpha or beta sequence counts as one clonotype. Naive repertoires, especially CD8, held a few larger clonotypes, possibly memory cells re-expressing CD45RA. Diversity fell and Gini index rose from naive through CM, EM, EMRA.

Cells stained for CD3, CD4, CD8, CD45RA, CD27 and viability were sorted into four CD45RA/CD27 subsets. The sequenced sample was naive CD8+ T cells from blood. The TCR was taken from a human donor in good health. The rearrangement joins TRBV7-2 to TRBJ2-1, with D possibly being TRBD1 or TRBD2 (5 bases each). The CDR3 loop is CASSLAGPVVDEQFF. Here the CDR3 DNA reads TGTGCCAGCAGCTTAGCGGGACCAGTGGTGGATGAGCAGTTCTTC.